The clone carrying this TCR beta chain was counted ten times or more. The source of the sample is a study of T-cell reconstitution after alpha-beta-depleted transplantation in children. The authors prepared the TCRbeta library with unique molecular identifiers. TCRdb re-called the PCR reads through MiXCR, storing one row per CDR3 protein. The table records under 350,000 distinct CDR3 sequences, more than 8% of them present only once. Per the germline V gene, CDR1 is LGHDT and CDR2 is YNNKEL (reference sequence). The CDR3 consists of 18 residues. Between the trimmed V and J ends, which lost 0 bases and 4 bases, there was a span of 19 bases.

This sequence was found in a human donor who donated a stem cell graft to a child with SCID. The chain is built from TRBV3-1 and TRBJ2-1; the D call may be TRBD1 or TRBD2 (5 bases each). This material consisted of PBMCs from the stem cell graft donor, taken from the stem cell graft. CDR3 sequence reads: CASSQEGLDTGLYNEQFF. The CDR3 coding sequence is TGTGCCAGCAGCCAAGAAGGTCTCGATACAGGACTGTACAATGAGCAGTTCTTC.